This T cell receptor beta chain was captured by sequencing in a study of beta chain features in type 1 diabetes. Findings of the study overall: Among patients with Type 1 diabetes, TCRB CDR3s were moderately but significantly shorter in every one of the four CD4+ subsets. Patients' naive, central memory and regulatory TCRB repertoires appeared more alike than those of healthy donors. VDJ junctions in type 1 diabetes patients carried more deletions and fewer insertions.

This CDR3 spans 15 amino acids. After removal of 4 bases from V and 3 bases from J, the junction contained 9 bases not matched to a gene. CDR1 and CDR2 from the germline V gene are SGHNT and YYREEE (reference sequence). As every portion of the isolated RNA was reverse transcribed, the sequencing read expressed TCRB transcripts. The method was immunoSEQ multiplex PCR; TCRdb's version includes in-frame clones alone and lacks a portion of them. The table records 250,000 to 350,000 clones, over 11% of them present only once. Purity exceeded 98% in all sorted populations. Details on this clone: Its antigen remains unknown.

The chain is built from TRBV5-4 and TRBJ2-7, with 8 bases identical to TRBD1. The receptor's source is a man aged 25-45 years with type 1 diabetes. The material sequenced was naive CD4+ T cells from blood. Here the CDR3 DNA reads TGTGCCAGCAGCGCCCCGGGACAGGAGGTCTACGAGCAGTACTTC. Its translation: CASSAPGQEVYEQYF.